This is a list of T cell receptor beta chains from one sample in a study of cytomegalovirus exposure and HLA in healthy donors. Produced via immunoSEQ multiplex PCR; TCRdb's table is partial and in-frame only. The table lists some 120,000 clones. The sample consisted of PBMCs. The receptors here all came from a man aged 25-45 years in good health and CMV-seronegative. Both conserved end residues are part of each CDR3. The order of the fields is D gene, J gene, V gene, CDR3 protein, CDR3 DNA. A D gene is named only where the DNA matches it firmly.

d_gene: TRBD2; j_gene: TRBJ2-5; v_gene: TRBV28; CDR3aa: CASSSPGLVKGTQYF; CDR3nt: TGTGCCAGCAGTTCCCCGGGACTAGTGAAAGGGACCCAGTACTTC
d_gene: -; j_gene: TRBJ2-1; v_gene: TRBV19; CDR3aa: CASSIEGTGYEQFF; CDR3nt: TGTGCCAGTAGTATAGAAGGTACAGGATATGAGCAGTTCTTC
d_gene: TRBD1; j_gene: TRBJ1-5; v_gene: TRBV28; CDR3aa: CASSTNRGNNQPQHF; CDR3nt: TGTGCCAGCAGTACCAACAGGGGGAACAATCAGCCCCAGCATTTT
d_gene: -; j_gene: TRBJ1-5; v_gene: TRBV18; CDR3aa: CASSRQRNQPQHF; CDR3nt: TGTGCCAGCTCCCGACAACGCAATCAGCCCCAGCATTTT
d_gene: TRBD1; j_gene: TRBJ1-2; v_gene: TRBV5-1; CDR3aa: CASRVSVTGFYGYTF; CDR3nt: TGCGCCAGCAGAGTTTCGGTGACAGGGTTCTATGGCTACACCTTC
d_gene: -; j_gene: TRBJ2-1; v_gene: TRBV27; CDR3aa: CASSLSPYSNEQFF; CDR3nt: TGTGCCAGCAGTTTATCTCCGTACTCCAATGAGCAGTTCTTC
d_gene: -; j_gene: TRBJ1-2; v_gene: TRBV5-1; CDR3aa: CASSLDPSAGAYGYTF; CDR3nt: TGCGCCAGCAGCTTGGATCCTAGTGCGGGGGCCTATGGCTACACCTTC
d_gene: -; j_gene: TRBJ2-7; v_gene: TRBV28; CDR3aa: CASRLIHHPTTPPSYEQYF; CDR3nt: TGTGCCAGCAGGTTAATTCACCATCCTACGACTCCCCCGTCCTACGAGCAGTACTTC
d_gene: TRBD2; j_gene: TRBJ2-5; v_gene: TRBV18; CDR3aa: CASSPTSGAETQYF; CDR3nt: TGTGCCAGCTCACCAACTAGCGGGGCAGAGACCCAGTACTTC
d_gene: -; j_gene: TRBJ2-7; v_gene: TRBV11-2; CDR3aa: CASSLPPTYEQYF; CDR3nt: TGTGCCAGCAGCTTACCCCCCACCTACGAGCAGTACTTC
d_gene: TRBD1; j_gene: TRBJ2-2; v_gene: TRBV13; CDR3aa: CASRSSYRGQALTYTGELFF; CDR3nt: TGTGCCAGCAGATCGAGTTACCGGGGACAGGCCCTGACTTACACCGGGGAGCTGTTTTTT
d_gene: -; j_gene: TRBJ1-5; v_gene: TRBV5-8; CDR3aa: CASSLGGRDNQPQHF; CDR3nt: TGTGCCAGCAGCTTGGGAGGGCGAGACAATCAGCCCCAGCATTTT
d_gene: TRBD2; j_gene: TRBJ2-1; v_gene: TRBV11-3; CDR3aa: CASSPRGNYNEQFF; CDR3nt: TGTGCCAGCAGTCCGCGGGGGAACTACAATGAGCAGTTCTTC
d_gene: -; j_gene: TRBJ1-2; v_gene: TRBV19; CDR3aa: CASREAPWQTYGYTF; CDR3nt: TGTGCCAGTAGGGAGGCCCCCTGGCAGACCTATGGCTACACCTTC
d_gene: -; j_gene: TRBJ2-1; v_gene: TRBV2; CDR3aa: CASSAGWDNEQFF; CDR3nt: TGTGCCAGCAGTGCAGGATGGGACAATGAGCAGTTCTTC
d_gene: -; j_gene: TRBJ1-5; v_gene: TRBV28; CDR3aa: CASSLPGNSQPQHF; CDR3nt: TGTGCCAGCAGTTTACCGGGGAACTCTCAGCCCCAGCATTTT
d_gene: TRBD1; j_gene: TRBJ2-7; v_gene: TRBV6-5; CDR3aa: CASSYFGQGEQYF; CDR3nt: TGTGCCAGCAGTTACTTTGGACAGGGCGAGCAGTACTTC
d_gene: TRBD2; j_gene: TRBJ2-1; v_gene: TRBV7-3; CDR3aa: CASSFRTSGDNEQFF; CDR3nt: TGTGCCAGCAGCTTCCGGACTAGCGGGGACAATGAGCAGTTCTTC
d_gene: TRBD1; j_gene: TRBJ1-1; v_gene: TRBV18; CDR3aa: CASSPEGQGNTEAFF; CDR3nt: TGTGCCAGCTCACCCGAGGGACAGGGGAACACTGAAGCTTTCTTT
d_gene: -; j_gene: TRBJ2-5; v_gene: TRBV20-1; CDR3aa: CSAAEETQYF; CDR3nt: TGCAGTGCTGCAGAAGAGACCCAGTACTTC